Listed here are 17 T cell receptor beta chains from one sample, sequenced in a study of long-term antiretroviral therapy in people with HIV. Investigators performed immunoSEQ version v3.0 at survey level. Profiling relied on immunoSEQ multiplex PCR, and the TCRdb table lists in-frame clones only, not all of them. The data hold more than 15,000 clones, with approximately 90% observed a single time. The specimen comprised unsorted PBMCs, sampled 0.6 years after starting antiretroviral therapy. The receptors come from a woman in her thirties or forties with HIV.

This chain connects TRBV7-2 to TRBJ1-2, with 8 bases aligning to TRBD1. The V segment lost 5 bases and the J segment 5 bases; nucleotides outside the gene matches: 10. The CDR3 is 15 residues long. Germline V gives CDR1 SGHTA, CDR2 FQGNSA. The CDR3 sequence: CASSRTGTGVYGYTF. The CDR3 bases are TGTGCCAGCAGCCGAACCGGGACAGGCGTTTATGGCTACACCTTC. The full variable domain, with the rest looked up from reference TRBV7-2 and TRBJ1-2, is GAGVSQSPSNKVTEKGKDVELRCDPISGHTALYWYRQSLGQGLEFLIYFQGNSAPDKSGLPSDRFSAERTGGSVSTLTIQRTQQEDSAVYLCASSRTGTGVYGYTFGSGTRLTVV.

The CDR3 region has the DNA TGCGCCAGCAGCCAAGATGTGACAGGCACTGGTACTTTCTTT. Translated, it gives CASSQDVTGTGTFF. The V call is TRBV4-3, the J call TRBJ1-1, with D possibly matching TRBD1 (6 bases). The CDR3 is 14 residues long. Looked up from germline, CDR1 is LGHNA and CDR2 is YSLEER. Deletions cut 0 bases from V and 12 bases from J, with 17 bases between.

The rearrangement uses TRBV5-1 and TRBJ2-3, with 8 bases that match TRBD1. From germline, CDR1 is SGHRS and CDR2 YFSETQ. J was trimmed by 5 bases and V by 3 bases; bases with no gene match: 8. The CDR3 is 15 amino acids. The CDR3 is CASSSTTGVIDTQYF. The CDR3 region has the DNA TGCGCCAGCAGCTCGACGACAGGGGTGATAGATACGCAGTATTTT.

V gene TRBV4-3 combines with J gene TRBJ1-1, with D unclear. The CDR3 length is 14 residues. Germline CDR1 is LGHNA and CDR2 is YSLEER. Trimming stripped 1 base from V and 1 base from J, with 7 bases between. The CDR3 here is CASSQAHKNTEAFF. The CDR3 DNA sequence: TGCGCCAGCAGCCAAGCCCACAAGAACACTGAAGCTTTCTTT.

This clone has more than one count but fewer than ten. The chain uses TRBV11-2 and TRBJ2-1; 9 bases are shared with TRBD1. V shed 1 base, J shed 8 bases, and the junction held 6 bases outside the gene matches. The CDR3 runs to 15 residues. Per the germline V gene, CDR1 is SGHAT and CDR2 is FQNNGV. CDR3 region: CASSLGGTGWHEQFF. CDR3 nucleotides: TGTGCCAGCAGCTTAGGAGGGACAGGGTGGCATGAGCAGTTCTTC.

The chain employs TRBV18 and TRBJ2-1; 10 nucleotides line up with TRBD2. CDR1 and CDR2 from the germline V gene are KGHSH and LQKENI. Unmatched junction bases numbered 10, after V lost 8 bases and J lost 6 bases. This CDR3 is 15 amino acids long. The CDR3 loop reads CASTQRGGQINEQFF. The DNA of the CDR3 is TGTGCCAGCACCCAGCGGGGGGGCCAAATCAATGAGCAGTTCTTC.

The V gene is TRBV5-5, the J gene TRBJ1-1; D remains unclear. This CDR3 has 13 residues. CDR1 is SGHKS and CDR2 is YYEKEE in the germline V gene (reference sequence). Trimming pared 5 bases from V and 3 bases from J, leaving 11 bases between. The CDR3, as DNA: TGTGCCAGCAGAGTAAGGAGTGACACTGAAGCTTTCTTT. This gives the protein CASRVRSDTEAFF.

The CDR3 protein is CSVARENTGELFF. CDR3 DNA: TGCAGCGTTGCACGGGAGAACACCGGGGAGCTGTTTTTT. V gene TRBV29-1 combines with J gene TRBJ2-2; D is perhaps TRBD2 (5 bases). The germline V gene encodes CDR1 SQVTM and CDR2 ANQGSEA. V gave up 4 bases and J gave up 1 base, with 7 bases separating them. The CDR3 length is 13 residues.

V and J are TRBV7-9 and TRBJ1-1; 8 bases are shared with TRBD1. Germline V CDR1 and CDR2: SEHNR, FQNEAQ (reference sequence). The CDR3 length is 14 residues. V dropped 6 bases and J dropped 1; count of bases not matched to a gene: 4. This chain's CDR3 is CASRQGGPNTEAFF. The CDR3 nucleotides read TGTGCCAGCAGACAGGGGGGCCCGAACACTGAAGCTTTCTTT.

The gene calls are TRBV27 and TRBJ1-4; 9 bases agree with TRBD1. V trimming: 5 bases; J trimming: 11 bases; junction bases outside the gene matches: 6. Germline CDR1 and CDR2: MNHEY and SMNVEV (reference sequence). The CDR3 has 13 residues. CDR3 bases: TGTGCCAGCAGTAGAACAGGGGGCGAGAAACTGTTTTTT. Its translation: CASSRTGGEKLFF.

This clone came up once. The chain links TRBV7-2 to TRBJ1-6; D not resolved. Germline CDR1 is SGHTA and CDR2 is FQGNSA. Trimming stripped 4 bases from V and 4 bases from J, with 8 bases between. This CDR3 spans 14 amino acids. The CDR3 DNA is TGTGCCAGCAGCTCGTTCCTTTATAATTCACCCCTCCACTTT. Translation: CASSSFLYNSPLHF. The full variable domain, in which reference TRBV7-2 and TRBJ1-6 provide the parts outside the CDR3, is GAGVSQSPSNKVTEKGKDVELRCDPISGHTALYWYRQSLGQGLEFLIYFQGNSAPDKSGLPSDRFSAERTGGSVSTLTIQRTQQEDSAVYLCASSSFLYNSPLHFGNGTRLTVT.

The rearrangement links TRBV19 to TRBJ2-4; the match to TRBD2 covers 9 bases. Trimming took 1 base from V and 2 from J; bases not matched to a gene: 3. In germline, CDR1 is LNHDA, CDR2 SQIVND (reference sequence). The CDR3 spans 16 residues. The CDR3 reads CASSIVAGATKNIQYF. The DNA of the CDR3 is TGTGCCAGTAGTATAGTAGCGGGGGCGACCAAAAACATTCAGTACTTC.

The chain employs TRBV6-5 and TRBJ2-7; the D call may be TRBD1 or TRBD2 (6 bases each). The V end was cut by 4 bases, the J end by 0 bases, with 16 bases between. The CDR3 is 16 amino acids. Germline V gene sequence: CDR1 MNHEY, CDR2 SVGAGI. Written as DNA, the CDR3 is TGTGCCAGCAGTTCGGGGGCGGGGATAAGCTCCTACGAGCAGTACTTC. Translated, it gives CASSSGAGISSYEQYF.

This chain links TRBV5-4 with TRBJ2-1; perhaps TRBD1 as D (5 bases). V was pared by 0 bases and J by 3 bases, with 10 bases between. The CDR3 runs 15 residues. Germline assignment: CDR1 SGHNT and CDR2 YYREEE (reference sequence). CDR3 sequence: CASSLGQPRYNEQFF. As DNA, the CDR3 is TGTGCCAGCAGCTTGGGACAGCCCCGCTACAATGAGCAGTTCTTC.

The V call is TRBV5-1, the J call TRBJ2-7; 8 nucleotides align to TRBD2. CDR1 and CDR2 from the germline V gene are SGHRS and YFSETQ. CDR3 length equals 15 residues. V shed 0 bases and J 4 bases; nucleotides not matched to a gene: 6. Here the CDR3 DNA reads TGCGCCAGCAGCTTGGATAGCGGGGAAGGATACGAGCAGTACTTC. Its translation: CASSLDSGEGYEQYF. Using reference TRBV5-1 and TRBJ2-7 for the parts outside the CDR3, the full variable domain is KAGVTQTPRYLIKTRGQQVTLSCSPISGHRSVSWYQQTPGQGLQFLFEYFSETQRNKGNFPGRFSGRQFSNSRSEMNVSTLELGDSALYLCASSLDSGEGYEQYFGPGTRLTVT.

The V call is TRBV7-2, the J call TRBJ2-5; 12 bases line up with TRBD1. This CDR3 has 14 residues. The ends lost 5 bases at V and 7 bases at J; junction bases unmatched: 5. CDR1 is SGHTA, CDR2 FQGNSA, per germline. CDR3 loop: CASSPGQGAGTQYF. The DNA for the CDR3 is TGTGCCAGCAGCCCGGGACAGGGGGCAGGGACCCAGTACTTC.

The rearrangement joins TRBV11-3 to TRBJ1-1; weak D call: TRBD1 (5 bases). The CDR3 runs to 16 residues. CDR1 is SGHNT, CDR2 YENEEA, per germline. V lost 1 base to trimming and J lost 5 bases, with 17 bases between them. This CDR3 is CASSLGHGGGKTEAFF. As DNA, the CDR3 is TGTGCCAGCAGCTTAGGTCACGGTGGGGGGAAAACTGAAGCTTTCTTT.